This TCR beta chain came from a study of metastatic and nonmetastatic thyroid tumors. The germline gives CDR1 DFQATT, CDR2 SNEGSKA (reference sequence). The CDR3 length is 15 residues. Trimming shortened V by 6 bases and J by 0 bases, and 18 bases separated the two germline ends. TCRdb reprocessed the PCR reads via MiXCR. The sample consists of about 25,000 clones, 20% to 25% of them appearing once. All patients were untreated before thyroid surgery. This TCR came from a male donor with papillary thyroid cancer or a benign thyroid nodule (not recorded which). Some clones in this sample may be carry-over from other donors' samples. V usage is TRBV20-1 and J usage is TRBJ2-7, with D perhaps matching TRBD1 or TRBD2 (5 bases each). Sequences were obtained from blood. The CDR3 DNA sequence: TGCAGTGCCCCTACCCAGAGGGGACCCTCCTACGAGCAGTACTTC. This translates into CSAPTQRGPSYEQYF.